The next 13 T cell receptor beta chains were all read from a single sample in a study of T cell changes during pregnancy in multiple sclerosis. Repertoires were generated with immunoSEQ multiplex PCR, while TCRdb's copy carries only in-frame clones and drops some. The sample gives some 39,000 clones, over 80% of which show up once; 0.3% to 0.4% is in the top ten. This specimen consisted of CD4+ T cells from peripheral blood mononuclear cells, obtained in the third trimester of pregnancy. Source of these receptors: a female donor in good health, enrolled as a control in a pregnancy study.

V gene TRBV29-1 combines with J gene TRBJ2-1; 12 nucleotides align to TRBD1. Trimming cost V 1 base and J 7 bases; bases outside gene matches: 5. Germline CDR1 and CDR2: SQVTM and ANQGSEA. The CDR3 runs to 15 residues. Here the CDR3 DNA reads TGCAGCGTTGAAGCGGGACAGGGGGCAAATAATGAGCAGTTCTTC. Protein sequence: CSVEAGQGANNEQFF.

The table lists this clone with a count of one. The genes are TRBV10-3 and TRBJ1-5, with D hard to call. The CDR3 runs to 8 residues. Trimming took off 8 bases at V and 11 bases at J, with 4 bases between the two ends. Germline loops: CDR1 ENHRY, CDR2 SYGVKD. The CDR3: CAILSQHF. The DNA for the CDR3 is TGTGCCATCTTATCCCAGCATTTT.

The chain recombines TRBV28 with TRBJ1-4; 8 nucleotides agree with TRBD1. J gave up 5 bases and V 10 bases, and 12 bases lay outside the gene matches. CDR3 length: 15 residues. Germline V gene lookup returns CDR1 MDHEN and CDR2 SYDVKM. CDR3 coding DNA: TGTGCCACCCAGGGGGCCGACAGGCTAAATGAAAAACTGTTTTTT. As protein: CATQGADRLNEKLFF.

The CDR3 bases are TGCGCCAGCAGCTTGGGACAGGGCGGAACTGAAGCTTTCTTT. It translates to CASSLGQGGTEAFF. The rearrangement uses TRBV5-1 and TRBJ1-1, with 7 positions matching TRBD1. This CDR3 has 14 amino acids. Per germline, CDR1 SGHRS and CDR2 YFSETQ. With V trimmed by 0 bases and J by 5 bases, 4 bases remained unmatched.

The J gene is TRBJ2-7, the V gene TRBV19; 9 bases align to TRBD2. V gave up 3 bases and J gave up 1 base; unmatched junction bases: 4. Germline V gene sequence: CDR1 LNHDA, CDR2 SQIVND (reference sequence). The CDR3 length is 15 residues. This CDR3 is CASSIKREVSYEQYF. The CDR3 DNA reads TGTGCCAGTAGTATCAAGCGGGAGGTATCCTACGAGCAGTACTTC.

The rearrangement joins TRBV2 to TRBJ2-3; TRBD2 agrees at 8 bases. The CDR3 extends over 16 amino acids. Germline loops: CDR1 SNHLY, CDR2 FYNNEI. V lost 4 bases to trimming and J lost 4 bases; unmatched junction nucleotides: 10. The DNA for the CDR3 is TGTGCCAGCAGTGGGGTCGGGGGGGGCTCCCCAGATACGCAGTATTTT. Its translation: CASSGVGGGSPDTQYF.

The J gene is TRBJ1-4, the V gene TRBV28; TRBD1 matches 10 bases. V lost 5 bases to trimming and J lost 6 bases; unmatched junction nucleotides: 3. The germline V gene encodes CDR1 MDHEN and CDR2 SYDVKM. This CDR3 comprises 14 residues. The CDR3 nucleotides are TGTGCCAGCAGTGACAGGGGGCGAGATGAAAAACTGTTTTTT. Translated, it gives CASSDRGRDEKLFF.

This clone was observed a single time. The V call is TRBV4-2, the J call TRBJ1-4; 8 nucleotides align to TRBD1. Per the germline V gene, CDR1 is LGHNA and CDR2 is YNFKEQ. J lost 5 bases, V lost 4 bases, and 0 bases had no gene match. The CDR3 consists of 13 residues. The CDR3 bases are TGTGCCAGCAGCCGACAGGGGAATGAAAAACTGTTTTTT. Protein product: CASSRQGNEKLFF.

A single count supports this clone. The chain combines TRBV7-3 with TRBJ2-7; TRBD2 aligns across 11 bases. The CDR3 covers 14 residues. Losses at the gene ends were 5 bases for V and 5 bases for J; bases not matched to a gene: 5. CDR1 and CDR2 (germline): SGHTA, FQGTGA. The CDR3, as DNA: TGTGCCAGCAGCCTTAGCGGGGGGGTGAACGAGCAGTACTTC. Translated: CASSLSGGVNEQYF.

The chain couples TRBV28 to TRBJ1-2, with 7 nucleotides matching TRBD1. The V segment lost 2 bases and the J segment 0 bases; nucleotides outside the gene matches: 3. Germline V gives CDR1 MDHEN, CDR2 SYDVKM. There are 15 residues in the CDR3. CDR3: CASSLRDSANYGYTF. The CDR3 nucleotides are TGTGCCAGCAGTTTAAGGGACAGCGCTAACTATGGCTACACCTTC.

The CDR3 DNA reads as TGTGCCTGGAGCGGTTTAGGGGGTGGGGAGCTGTTTTTT. It codes for CAWSGLGGGELFF. J is TRBJ2-2 and V is TRBV30; D possibly corresponds to TRBD1 (6 bases). Trimming cost V 3 bases and J 8 bases, with 13 bases left between them. This CDR3 is built from 13 residues. The germline V gene has CDR1 GTSNPN and CDR2 SVGIG (reference sequence).

J is TRBJ2-7 and V is TRBV11-2; no firm D call. CDR1 is SGHAT, CDR2 FQNNGV, per germline. The CDR3 runs 12 residues. The V end lost 5 bases, the J end lost 2 bases, and 7 bases lay between the germline ends. The CDR3 sequence: CASSLNPYEQYF. As DNA, the CDR3 is TGTGCCAGCAGCCTTAATCCCTACGAGCAGTACTTC.

The chain uses TRBV7-8 and TRBJ1-1, with D hard to call. Per germline, CDR1 SGHVS and CDR2 FQNEAQ. The CDR3 extends over 14 amino acids. Trimming left V 7 bases short and J 4 bases short, with 16 bases between. CDR3: CASTWFERSTEAFF. Here the CDR3 DNA reads TGTGCCAGCACCTGGTTTGAGAGAAGCACTGAAGCTTTCTTT.